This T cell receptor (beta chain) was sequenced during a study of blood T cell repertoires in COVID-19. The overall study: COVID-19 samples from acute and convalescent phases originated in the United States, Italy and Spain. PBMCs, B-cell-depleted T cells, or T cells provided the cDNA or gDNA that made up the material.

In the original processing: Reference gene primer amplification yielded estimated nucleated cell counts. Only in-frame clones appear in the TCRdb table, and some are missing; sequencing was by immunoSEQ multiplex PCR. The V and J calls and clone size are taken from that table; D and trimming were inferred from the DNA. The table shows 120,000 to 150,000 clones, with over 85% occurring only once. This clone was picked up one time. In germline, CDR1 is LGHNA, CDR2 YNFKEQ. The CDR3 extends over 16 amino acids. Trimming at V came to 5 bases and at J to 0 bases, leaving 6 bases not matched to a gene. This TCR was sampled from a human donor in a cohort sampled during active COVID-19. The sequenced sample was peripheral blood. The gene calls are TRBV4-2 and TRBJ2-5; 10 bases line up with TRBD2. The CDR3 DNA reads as TGTGCCAGCAGCTTAGGGACTAGCGAGTACCAAGAGACCCAGTACTTC. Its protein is CASSLGTSEYQETQYF.